This passage covers 22 T cell receptor beta chains from one sample sequenced in a study of blood T cell repertoires in COVID-19. Here immunoSEQ multiplex PCR was the method, and the copy in TCRdb shows in-frame clones only, minus some. The data hold 65,000 to 95,000 clones, with approximately 88% observed a single time. The sample comprised peripheral blood. The receptors come from a man aged 70-80 years with acute or convalescent COVID-19.

This clone was seen once. This rearrangement joins TRBV5-1 to TRBJ2-5; possibly TRBD2 for D (6 bases). CDR3 length equals 17 residues. With 2 bases removed from V and 4 bases from J, the gap between germline ends came to 21 bases. Germline V CDR1 and CDR2: SGHRS, YFSETQ. The CDR3 here is CASSLSGYGGFGETQYF. CDR3 DNA: TGCGCCAGCAGCTTATCAGGCTATGGGGGGTTTGGAGAGACCCAGTACTTC.

This chain links TRBV5-1 with TRBJ1-4; no clear D. Trimming stripped 4 bases from V and 0 bases from J, with 10 bases between. Germline V lookup: CDR1 SGHRS, CDR2 YFSETQ. The CDR3 totals 15 residues. Here the CDR3 DNA reads TGCGCCAGCAGCGCAAACGTAGCAACTAATGAAAAACTGTTTTTT. It translates to CASSANVATNEKLFF.

The rearrangement links TRBV19 to TRBJ1-6; D is undetermined. The CDR3 sequence is 15 residues long. CDR1 and CDR2 from the germline V gene are LNHDA and SQIVND (reference sequence). The ends were cut back, 7 bases at V and 7 bases at J, with 17 bases in the middle. CDR3 amino acids: CASKLGDLTNSPLHF. In nucleotides, the CDR3 is TGTGCCAGTAAACTAGGCGACCTAACCAATTCACCCCTCCACTTT. The full variable domain, its missing parts supplied by reference TRBV19 and TRBJ1-6, is DGGITQSPKYLFRKEGQNVTLSCEQNLNHDAMYWYRQDPGQGLRLIYYSQIVNDFQKGDIAEGYSVSREKKESFPLTVTSAQKNPTAFYLCASKLGDLTNSPLHFGNGTRLTVT.

The V gene is TRBV4-3, the J gene TRBJ2-3, with 9 bases lining up with TRBD2. There are 18 residues in the CDR3. The V and J ends lost 0 bases and 0 bases, in that order; junction bases with no gene match: 7. The germline CDR1 and CDR2 sequences are LGHNA and YSLEER. The CDR3 sequence is CASSQDFSTSGSTDTQYF. The CDR3 nucleotides are TGCGCCAGCAGCCAAGATTTTTCGACTAGCGGTAGCACAGATACGCAGTATTTT.

This rearrangement joins TRBV7-2 to TRBJ2-1; TRBD2 might be the D (5 bases). V gave up 2 bases and J gave up 6 bases, with 20 bases separating them. Germline V gene data show CDR1 as SGHTA and CDR2 as FQGNSA. The CDR3 spans 17 residues. CDR3 sequence reads: CASSLTRSLAGGNEQFF. The CDR3 coding sequence is TGTGCCAGCAGCTTAACCCGTTCCCTTGCGGGCGGCAATGAGCAGTTCTTC.

The chain has TRBV6-5 and TRBJ1-3; TRBD1 is a possible D gene (6 bases). The CDR3 loop spans 15 amino acids. CDR1 and CDR2 (germline): MNHEY, SVGAGI. The V end was cut by 5 bases, the J end by 0 bases, with 11 bases between. The CDR3 DNA reads TGTGCCAGCAGTCCAGGGGCCAGCTCTGGAAACACCATATATTTT. This gives the protein CASSPGASSGNTIYF.

Only one count was recorded for this clone. The chain uses TRBV7-2 and TRBJ2-1; 8 bases align to TRBD2. CDR3 length: 15 amino acids. The V gene end was trimmed by 6 bases and the J gene end by 9 bases; junction bases not matched to a gene: 13. Germline V gives CDR1 SGHTA, CDR2 FQGNSA. For the CDR3, the DNA is TGTGCCAGCAGACCTACGGGGGGGGCACCTGGTGAGCAGTTCTTC. It is translated as CASRPTGGAPGEQFF.

The chain joins TRBV12-3 or TRBV12-4 to TRBJ1-1; D is undetermined. V lost 5 bases and J lost 6, with 13 bases in between. CDR3 size: 13 residues. The CDR3 DNA sequence: TGTGCCAGCAGTGCAAGAGGGATATCTGAAGCTTTCTTT. Translated: CASSARGISEAFF.

This chain links TRBV19 with TRBJ1-5; 8 bases are a match to TRBD1. Germline V gene data show CDR1 as LNHDA and CDR2 as SQIVND (reference sequence). Trimming took 4 bases from V and 6 from J; bases not matched to a gene: 8. The CDR3 contains 15 residues. Here the CDR3 DNA reads TGTGCCAGTAGTACGATACAGGGGGAAGGTCAGCCCCAGCATTTT. The encoded protein is CASSTIQGEGQPQHF.

The chain has TRBV27 and TRBJ1-2; 10 positions agree with TRBD1. Trimming removed 4 bases from V and 0 bases from J; junction bases left unmatched: 5. The CDR3 extends over 16 amino acids. In germline, CDR1 is MNHEY, CDR2 SMNVEV (reference sequence). CDR3 amino acids: CASSYQGQGANYGYTF. In nucleotides, the CDR3 is TGTGCCAGCAGTTACCAAGGACAGGGGGCTAACTATGGCTACACCTTC.

The chain couples TRBV28 to TRBJ1-2; D may be TRBD1 (5 bases). Germline V gene sequence: CDR1 MDHEN, CDR2 SYDVKM. The CDR3 extends over 13 amino acids. The germline V and J ends were trimmed by 5 bases and 8 bases, with 15 bases remaining between them. Here the CDR3 reads CASSRTQRWGYTF. In DNA form, the CDR3 reads TGTGCCAGCAGTAGGACACAGCGCTGGGGCTACACCTTC.

V is TRBV6-5 and J is TRBJ1-1, with D possibly being TRBD1 (6 bases). CDR3 size: 13 residues. Germline CDR1 reads MNHEY; CDR2 reads SVGAGI. V dropped 7 bases and J dropped 1 base, with 10 bases sitting between them. CDR3 sequence reads: CASMLQGNTEAFF. In nucleotides, the CDR3 is TGTGCCAGCATGCTACAGGGGAACACTGAAGCTTTCTTT.

The chain is built from TRBV27 and TRBJ2-6; tentatively, D is TRBD1 (6 bases). The CDR3 covers 16 residues. Germline V gives CDR1 MNHEY, CDR2 SMNVEV (reference sequence). V gave up 6 bases and J gave up 0 bases, with 12 bases separating them. Written as DNA, the CDR3 is TGTGCCAGCAGACATAACAGGGACTCTGGGGCCAACGTCCTGACTTTC. Amino acid sequence: CASRHNRDSGANVLTF.

The V gene is TRBV2, the J gene TRBJ1-2; TRBD1 might be the D (5 bases). Germline CDR1 and CDR2: SNHLY and FYNNEI. The CDR3 loop spans 15 amino acids. Trimming stripped 6 bases from V and 6 bases from J, with 20 bases between. The CDR3 DNA follows: TGTGCCAGCAGCCTTTCGGGCCGGGGGAAGGATGGCTACACCTTC. Translation: CASSLSGRGKDGYTF.

This chain uses TRBV28 with TRBJ2-7, with 7 nucleotides matching TRBD2. The V segment lost 5 bases and the J segment 2 bases; nucleotides outside the gene matches: 9. The length of the CDR3 is 15 residues. Germline CDR1 reads MDHEN; CDR2 reads SYDVKM. The chain's CDR3 is CASSGRVGSPYEQYF. CDR3 DNA sequence: TGTGCCAGCAGTGGGAGGGTGGGCAGCCCCTACGAGCAGTACTTC.

The rearrangement uses TRBV10-2 and TRBJ1-5; TRBD1 is a possible D gene (5 bases). CDR1 is WSHSY and CDR2 is SAAADI in the germline V gene. V lost 7 bases, J lost 2 bases, and 12 bases lay in between. CDR3 size: 14 residues. CDR3 bases: TGCGCCAGCACACAGGTCCAAGGCAATCAGCCCCAGCATTTT. Protein: CASTQVQGNQPQHF.

CDR3 loop: CASRPTGGGRTGELFF. CDR3 DNA sequence: TGTGCCAGCAGACCAACAGGGGGCGGACGGACCGGGGAGCTGTTTTTT. The V gene is TRBV28, the J gene TRBJ2-2, with 9 bases aligning to TRBD1. The CDR3 covers 16 residues. CDR1 and CDR2 (germline): MDHEN, SYDVKM. Unmatched junction bases numbered 10, after V lost 6 bases and J lost 5 bases.

The J gene is TRBJ2-3, the V gene TRBV6-5; 8 nucleotides align to TRBD2. Trimming cost V 6 bases and J 2 bases; bases outside gene matches: 7. CDR1 is MNHEY and CDR2 is SVGAGI in the germline V gene. This CDR3 spans 15 amino acids. CDR3: CASSTAGASTDTQYF. The CDR3 bases are TGTGCCAGCAGCACAGCGGGGGCATCCACAGATACGCAGTATTTT.

V is TRBV6-5 and J is TRBJ1-5; a possible D gene is TRBD1 (6 bases). Germline V gene lookup returns CDR1 MNHEY and CDR2 SVGAGI. Trimming pared 8 bases from V and 4 bases from J, leaving 18 bases between. The length of the CDR3 is 15 residues. CDR3 amino acids: CASGQEGGKNQPQHF. Written as DNA, the CDR3 is TGTGCCAGCGGCCAAGAAGGGGGTAAAAATCAGCCCCAGCATTTT.

This chain joins TRBV5-8 and TRBJ1-4; D possibly corresponds to TRBD1 (5 bases). Trimming removed 4 bases at V and 6 bases at J, with 10 bases between. CDR3 length: 13 amino acids. Germline CDR1 is SGHTS and CDR2 is YDEGEE. In DNA, the CDR3 is TGTGCCAGCAGCAACGGGGGGGATGAAAAACTGTTTTTT. This encodes CASSNGGDEKLFF.

This chain joins TRBV19 and TRBJ1-2; the match to TRBD1 covers 7 bases. Losses at the gene ends were 4 bases for V and 2 bases for J; bases not matched to a gene: 10. CDR3 length equals 16 residues. Per the germline V gene, CDR1 is LNHDA and CDR2 is SQIVND (reference sequence). This chain's CDR3 is CASSRSVGDSNYGYTF. CDR3 sequence (DNA): TGTGCCAGTAGTAGATCCGTGGGGGACAGCAACTATGGCTACACCTTC.

This clone appeared a few times. The V call is TRBV9, the J call TRBJ2-7; D is perhaps TRBD1 (5 bases). This CDR3 comprises 14 residues. Between the trimmed V and J ends, which lost 6 bases and 4 bases, there was a span of 17 bases. Germline V gene data show CDR1 as SGDLS and CDR2 as YYNGEE. CDR3 bases: TGTGCCAGCATCCTGGGTCAGGGTTGGTACGAGCAGTACTTC. The encoded protein is CASILGQGWYEQYF. Full variable domain (remainder filled in from reference TRBV9 and TRBJ2-7): DSGVTQTPKHLITATGQRVTLRCSPRSGDLSVYWYQQSLDQGLQFLIQYYNGEERAKGNILERFSAQQFPDLHSELNLSSLELGDSALYFCASILGQGWYEQYFGPGTRLTVT.